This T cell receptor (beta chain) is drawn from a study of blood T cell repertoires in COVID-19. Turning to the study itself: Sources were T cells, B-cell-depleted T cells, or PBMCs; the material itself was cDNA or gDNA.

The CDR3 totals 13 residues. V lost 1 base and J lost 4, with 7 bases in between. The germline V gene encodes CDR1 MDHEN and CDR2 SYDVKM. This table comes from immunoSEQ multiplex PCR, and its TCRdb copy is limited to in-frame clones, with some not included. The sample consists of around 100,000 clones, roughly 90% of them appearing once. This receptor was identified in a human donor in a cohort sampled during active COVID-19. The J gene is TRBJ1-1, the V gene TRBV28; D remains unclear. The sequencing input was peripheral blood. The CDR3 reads CASSLSGSTEAFF. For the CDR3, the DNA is TGTGCCAGCAGTTTATCGGGGTCCACTGAAGCTTTCTTT. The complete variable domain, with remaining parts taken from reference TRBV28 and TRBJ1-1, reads DVKVTQSSRYLVKRTGEKVFLECVQDMDHENMFWYRQDPGLGLRLIYFSYDVKMKEKGDIPEGYSVSREKKERFSLILESASTNQTSMYLCASSLSGSTEAFFGQGTRLTVV.